The 3 T cell receptor beta chains reported below all come from one sample, sequenced in a study of neoadjuvant anti-PD-1 for oral cavity cancer (dated by TCRdb to the early 2020s). Per the publication, the time point label means: before neoadjuvant nivolumab. Library generation was performed with the immunoSEQ multiplex PCR assay. TCRdb re-hosts the immuneACCESS table, in-frame sequences only. Its copies lack some clones; in the studies checked, an unresolved V gene accounts for under half of them, and the cause for the rest is not known. The sample records 9,500 to 11,000 clones, 52% of which are singletons. Over 20% of the sample comes from the top ten. The source was tumor tissue, collected before nivolumab (anti-PD-1) treatment. The receptor set was obtained from a person aged 35 to 85 with oral cavity squamous cell carcinoma.

V usage is TRBV7-8 and J usage is TRBJ2-7, with D possibly matching TRBD1 (5 bases). CDR3 size: 16 residues. With 0 bases removed from V and 5 bases from J, the gap between germline ends came to 17 bases. Germline-derived CDR1 and CDR2 are SGHVS and FQNEAQ. CDR3 protein: CASSLAVWQGNNEQYF. CDR3 coding DNA: TGTGCCAGCAGCTTAGCGGTGTGGCAGGGTAACAACGAGCAGTACTTC.

V is TRBV7-2 and J is TRBJ1-1; D call uncertain. Germline lookup yields CDR1 SGHTA and CDR2 FQGNSA. The ends were cut back, 2 bases at V and 1 base at J, with 5 bases in the middle. The CDR3 is 13 amino acids. The CDR3 bases are TGTGCCAGCAGCTTAAGTAGGAACACTGAAGCTTTCTTT. Amino acid sequence: CASSLSRNTEAFF.

The genes are TRBV15 and TRBJ1-2; possible D gene TRBD1, 5 bases. V shed 3 bases and J shed 2 bases, with 7 bases lying between them. Germline values: CDR1 LNHNV, CDR2 YYDKDF (reference sequence). This CDR3 is 13 amino acids long. The CDR3 region has the DNA TGTGCCACCAGCAGCGACAGAAACTATGGCTACACCTTC. It codes for CATSSDRNYGYTF.